The 14 T cell receptor beta chains below all came from one sample that was sequenced in a study of CD8+CD57+ T cells in acquired aplastic anemia. The patients chosen for sequencing had shown expansion of CD8+CD57+ cells (detected by flow cytometry). Genomic DNA acted as the template from which TCR beta VDJ combination and CDR3 sequence profiling were carried out. TCRdb analysed the reads with MiXCR anew, one entry per CDR3 protein. The sample carries a few hundred thousand distinct CDR3 sequences, around 30% recorded once. The sequencing input was sorted CD4+, CD8+, or CD8+CD57+ T cells (not recorded which) from PBMCs. These receptors all come from a human donor with aplastic anemia.

This chain uses TRBV11-1 with TRBJ1-5; TRBD1 matches at 7 bases. Germline V gene lookup returns CDR1 SGHAT and CDR2 FQDESV (reference sequence). The CDR3 extends over 17 amino acids. After removal of 2 bases from V and 3 bases from J, the junction contained 10 bases not matched to a gene. CDR3 sequence reads: CASSLSLQGIYNQPQHF. Written as DNA, the CDR3 is TGTGCCAGCAGCTTAAGTTTACAGGGGATATACAATCAGCCCCAGCATTTT.

The chain couples TRBV7-2 to TRBJ1-5; D is perhaps TRBD1 (5 bases). Between the trimmed V and J ends, which lost 6 bases and 7 bases, there was a span of 16 bases. CDR1 and CDR2 (germline): SGHTA, FQGNSA. This CDR3 is 14 amino acids long. CDR3: CASSLSQGGQPQHF. The CDR3 bases are TGTGCCAGCAGTCTCTCGCAGGGTGGACAGCCCCAGCATTTT.

This chain connects TRBV10-2 to TRBJ1-6; D is uncertain. CDR3 length equals 15 residues. Trimming removed 2 bases at V and 3 bases at J, with 8 bases between. Germline assignment: CDR1 WSHSY and CDR2 SAAADI. The CDR3 region is CASSEQDFYNSPLHF. DNA of the CDR3: TGCGCCAGCAGTGAGCAGGACTTCTATAATTCACCCCTCCACTTT.

This clonotype was counted a few times. The chain's CDR3 is CASSLGGRNSPLHF. The CDR3, as DNA: TGTGCCAGCAGCTTGGGGGGGCGTAATTCACCCCTCCACTTT. The chain recombines TRBV5-5 with TRBJ1-6; possibly TRBD1 for D (6 bases). Germline lookup yields CDR1 SGHKS and CDR2 YYEKEE (reference sequence). V was shortened by 0 bases and J by 6 bases, with 7 bases between the two germline ends. The CDR3 length is 14 residues.

The gene calls are TRBV6-5 and TRBJ1-1; maybe TRBD1 (6 bases). Germline assignment: CDR1 MNHEY and CDR2 SVGAGI. The CDR3 consists of 14 residues. V was cut by 3 bases and J by 4 bases, with 12 bases left in between. This chain's CDR3 is CASSYGGLVTEAFF. DNA for the CDR3: TGTGCCAGCAGTTATGGGGGGCTGGTCACTGAAGCTTTCTTT.

The chain couples TRBV10-3 to TRBJ2-7; D is unresolved. The CDR3 contains 11 residues. Germline V gene data show CDR1 as ENHRY and CDR2 as SYGVKD. V was shortened by 10 bases and J by 6 bases, with 13 bases between the two germline ends. In nucleotides, the CDR3 is TGTGCCAGCAGCCGCAATACCGAGCAGTACTTC. Translation gives CASSRNTEQYF.

CDR3 coding DNA: TGCAGTGCTGGGGGACAGTCAGGAGAAAAACTGTTTTTT. Amino acid sequence: CSAGGQSGEKLFF. V and J are TRBV20-1 and TRBJ1-4; the match to TRBD1 covers 7 bases. The CDR3 runs to 13 residues. J was trimmed by 8 bases and V by 5 bases; bases with no gene match: 8. Per germline, CDR1 DFQATT and CDR2 SNEGSKA (reference sequence).

This clonotype was seen many times. The chain links TRBV10-2 to TRBJ2-7, with TRBD1 identical over 7 bases. The CDR3 runs 15 residues. The germline CDR1 and CDR2 sequences are WSHSY and SAAADI. The junction had 12 bases not matched to a gene; V was cut back by 7 bases and J by 3 bases. CDR3 protein: CASTSALTGLYEQYF. CDR3 nucleotides: TGCGCCAGCACTTCTGCGTTGACAGGGCTCTACGAGCAGTACTTC.

This clonotype was counted a few times. J is TRBJ1-1 and V is TRBV20-1; the D is unclear. Germline V gene sequence: CDR1 DFQATT, CDR2 SNEGSKA (reference sequence). The V gene lost 4 bases and the J gene lost 1 base, with 10 bases spanning the gap. The CDR3 is made up of 13 amino acids. Written as DNA, the CDR3 is TGCAGTGCTACGGCGCCAAAGAACACTGAAGCTTTCTTT. This codes for CSATAPKNTEAFF.

This clonotype has a count of ten or more. The V gene is TRBV29-1, the J gene TRBJ1-1; tentatively, D is TRBD1 (6 bases). The V gene lost 7 bases and the J gene lost 4 bases, with 16 bases spanning the gap. Germline V gene sequence: CDR1 SQVTM, CDR2 ANQGSEA. This CDR3 comprises 13 residues. The CDR3 nucleotides are TGCAGCGCACCGGACAGTTACTCCACTGAAGCTTTCTTT. Its protein product is CSAPDSYSTEAFF.

This clonotype was counted between two and nine times. This chain joins TRBV7-8 and TRBJ1-4, with D possibly being TRBD1 (5 bases). The CDR3 length is 16 residues. CDR1 is SGHVS, CDR2 FQNEAQ, per germline. V lost 6 bases, J lost 0 bases, and 14 bases lay in between. The CDR3 here is CASRAEGRATNEKLFF. The CDR3 bases are TGTGCCAGCAGGGCGGAGGGGCGTGCAACTAATGAAAAACTGTTTTTT.

This clonotype was seen many times. This chain joins TRBV7-9 and TRBJ1-1; D might be TRBD1 (5 bases). Germline V gives CDR1 SEHNR, CDR2 FQNEAQ (reference sequence). The CDR3 spans 13 residues. With 3 bases removed from V and 3 bases from J, the gap between germline ends came to 8 bases. The DNA of the CDR3 is TGTGCCAGCAGCTTTTGGGGGGACACTGAAGCTTTCTTT. Its protein product is CASSFWGDTEAFF. The variable domain in full, completed from reference TRBV7-9 and TRBJ1-1, reads DTGVSQNPRHKITKRGQNVTFRCDPISEHNRLYWYRQTLGQGPEFLTYFQNEAQLEKSRLLSDRFSAERPKGSFSTLEIQRTEQGDSAMYLCASSFWGDTEAFFGQGTRLTVV.

This clonotype has at least ten counts. This chain uses TRBV20-1 with TRBJ1-1, with D unresolved. CDR1 and CDR2 (germline): DFQATT, SNEGSKA (reference sequence). Trimming removed 7 bases from V and 0 bases from J, with 9 bases in between. The CDR3 covers 12 residues. The CDR3 spells CSVLRVNTEAFF. In nucleotides, the CDR3 is TGCAGTGTCCTACGGGTGAACACTGAAGCTTTCTTT.

The chain uses TRBV2 and TRBJ1-2; D ambiguous. The CDR3 length is 12 residues. The germline gives CDR1 SNHLY, CDR2 FYNNEI. The CDR3 sequence is CARVSGGYGYTF. For the CDR3, the DNA is TGTGCTAGGGTGTCGGGTGGTTATGGCTACACCTTC.